The 19 T cell receptor beta chains reported below all come from one sample, sequenced in a study of patients and donors after allogeneic stem cell transplantation. TCRdb re-derived calls from the RT-PCR reads in MiXCR, one entry per CDR3 protein. The sample includes hundreds of thousands of distinct CDR3 sequences, 16% of them seen just once. The sequenced material came from blood, either unsorted or a sorted T cell fraction (not recorded which). The receptor set was obtained from a human donor who was either an allogeneic HSCT recipient or a stem cell or donor lymphocyte infusion donor (not recorded which). It is not recorded whose cells these are; they may come from a transplant donor.

The J gene is TRBJ2-1, the V gene TRBV30; no definite D call. V lost 0 bases, J lost 8 bases, and 8 bases lay in between. The CDR3 has 12 residues. Germline-derived CDR1 and CDR2 are GTSNPN and SVGIG (reference sequence). This CDR3 is CAWSVASDEQFF. CDR3 nucleotides: TGTGCCTGGAGTGTAGCCAGCGATGAGCAGTTCTTC.

The rearrangement links TRBV11-2 to TRBJ2-3, with D perhaps TRBD1 or TRBD2 (5 bases each). Trimming pared 5 bases from V and 7 bases from J, leaving 10 bases between. The length of the CDR3 is 12 residues. CDR1 and CDR2 (germline): SGHAT, FQNNGV. The CDR3 reads CASSPEGNTQYF. CDR3 coding DNA: TGTGCCAGCAGCCCCGAGGGGAATACGCAGTATTTT.

Comment on this clonotype: The junction departs from germline at one end; a sequencing error may be responsible. The chain couples TRBV4-1 to TRBJ1-1; 7 nucleotides line up with TRBD1. The CDR3 spans 15 residues. Germline assignment: CDR1 MGHRA and CDR2 YSYEKL. CDR3: CASCQAGGMNTEAFF. DNA of the CDR3: TGCGCCAGCTGCCAGGCAGGGGGGATGAACACTGAAGCTTTCTTT.

In its sample, this clonotype was seen a few times. This rearrangement joins TRBV29-1 to TRBJ2-3; D is possibly TRBD1 (6 bases). This CDR3 spans 13 amino acids. Germline CDR1 SQVTM, CDR2 ANQGSEA. V gave up 4 bases and J gave up 2 bases, with 10 bases separating them. The CDR3 nucleotides are TGCAGCGTTGGCAGGGGTGCCACAGATACGCAGTATTTT. Translated, it gives CSVGRGATDTQYF.

This clonotype was recorded a few times. This rearrangement joins TRBV4-1 to TRBJ2-1, with D perhaps TRBD2 (5 bases). V lost 4 bases, J lost 7 bases, and 17 bases lay in between. The germline V gene encodes CDR1 MGHRA and CDR2 YSYEKL. The CDR3 runs to 15 residues. CDR3 DNA: TGCGCCAGCAGCCCCTTGAGCGGTTTTAGGAATGAGCAGTTCTTC. Amino acid sequence: CASSPLSGFRNEQFF.

The sample holds a few counts of this clonotype. The rearrangement links TRBV20-1 to TRBJ2-3; 9 bases are a match to TRBD2. In germline, CDR1 is DFQATT, CDR2 SNEGSKA (reference sequence). The CDR3 has 17 amino acids. Trimming at V came to 1 base and at J to 8 bases, leaving 16 bases not matched to a gene. The CDR3 sequence is CSARGPQTSGPRTTQYF. Written as DNA, the CDR3 is TGCAGTGCTAGAGGCCCTCAGACTAGCGGCCCCCGTACTACGCAGTATTTT.

The V call is TRBV4-2, the J call TRBJ2-3; the D gene could be TRBD1 or TRBD2 (5 bases each). V lost 1 base, J lost 3 bases, and 11 bases lay in between. The length of the CDR3 is 15 residues. The germline gives CDR1 LGHNA, CDR2 YNFKEQ. Here the CDR3 reads CASSQGEGPTDTQYF. The CDR3 DNA is TGTGCCAGCAGCCAAGGTGAGGGGCCGACAGATACGCAGTATTTT.

The chain links TRBV19 to TRBJ1-5; D gene uncertain. The CDR3 is 17 residues long. V lost 4 bases to trimming and J lost 3 bases, with 19 bases between them. The V gene's germline CDR1 is LNHDA and CDR2 SQIVND (reference sequence). CDR3 sequence reads: CASSTLRAVQFNQPQHF. In DNA, the CDR3 is TGTGCCAGTAGTACCCTGCGGGCAGTTCAATTCAATCAGCCCCAGCATTTT.

The CDR3 spells CASSNAAGELFF. DNA for the CDR3: TGTGCCAGCAGCAATGCGGCCGGGGAGCTGTTTTTT. The chain links TRBV5-6 to TRBJ2-2, with D uncertain. V was shortened by 4 bases and J by 6 bases, with 7 bases between the two germline ends. The CDR3 runs to 12 residues. Germline assignment: CDR1 SGHDT and CDR2 YYEEEE.

This clonotype was detected only a few times. The gene calls are TRBV27 and TRBJ2-5; no reliable D call. CDR1 MNHEY and CDR2 SMNVEV come from the germline V gene (reference sequence). Trimming removed 7 bases at V and 3 bases at J, with 9 bases between. The CDR3 runs 12 residues. CDR3 in DNA: TGTGCCAGCACGCTGCATGAAGAGACCCAGTACTTC. Translated: CASTLHEETQYF.

The chain recombines TRBV12-3 or TRBV12-4 with TRBJ2-2; D gene uncertain. Trimming took 3 bases from V and 3 from J, leaving 11 bases between them. This CDR3 has 15 amino acids. The CDR3 is CASSLPGAYTGELFF. For the CDR3, the DNA is TGTGCCAGCAGTTTGCCAGGTGCCTACACCGGGGAGCTGTTTTTT.

A few counts support this clonotype. The rearrangement uses TRBV14 and TRBJ2-7; D is unclear. Germline values: CDR1 SGHDN, CDR2 FVKESK. Between the trimmed V and J ends, which lost 3 bases and 6 bases, there was a span of 6 bases. The CDR3 consists of 11 residues. The CDR3 spells CASSQFLEQYF. The CDR3 DNA reads TGTGCCAGCAGCCAGTTTCTCGAGCAGTACTTC.

The chain has TRBV2 and TRBJ1-1; D unclear. The CDR3 has 12 residues. The V gene lost 6 bases and the J gene lost 3 bases, with 8 bases spanning the gap. Germline CDR1 SNHLY, CDR2 FYNNEI. CDR3 region: CASRRGYTEAFF. The CDR3 region has the DNA TGTGCCAGCAGACGGGGTTACACTGAAGCTTTCTTT.

The chain uses TRBV11-2 and TRBJ2-1, with 7 bases aligning to TRBD2. The germline gives CDR1 SGHAT, CDR2 FQNNGV. J gave up 2 bases and V 4 bases, and 5 bases lay outside the gene matches. This CDR3 has 15 residues. Written as DNA, the CDR3 is TGTGCCAGCAGCTCGGGCGGGAGCGCCTACAATGAGCAGTTCTTC. Its protein is CASSSGGSAYNEQFF.

This clonotype was picked up a small number of times. The rearrangement links TRBV15 to TRBJ1-5, with D possibly matching TRBD1 (5 bases). The CDR3 extends over 17 amino acids. Trimming left V 5 bases short and J 0 bases short, with 17 bases between. CDR1 and CDR2 (germline): LNHNV, YYDKDF (reference sequence). Written as DNA, the CDR3 is TGTGCCACCAGCTCGGCCCCGAAGGGGAATAGCAATCAGCCCCAGCATTTT. This translates into CATSSAPKGNSNQPQHF.

The V gene is TRBV12-3 or TRBV12-4, the J gene TRBJ2-5; unclear D gene. Trimming removed 6 bases at V and 2 bases at J, with 1 base between. The CDR3 extends over 10 amino acids. DNA for the CDR3: TGTGCCAGCAGGCAAGAGACCCAGTACTTC. Its translation is CASRQETQYF.

This clonotype came up a few times. J is TRBJ1-1 and V is TRBV7-2; possibly TRBD1 for D (5 bases). Trimming removed 6 bases from V and 10 bases from J, with 18 bases in between. Germline lookup yields CDR1 SGHTA and CDR2 FQGNSA. The CDR3 sequence is 13 residues long. The CDR3 nucleotides are TGTGCCAGCAGGCCCTTCGACAGCTTACGAGCTTTCTTT. Its translation: CASRPFDSLRAFF.

The chain combines TRBV12-3 or TRBV12-4 with TRBJ2-1; D is uncertain. This CDR3 has 15 amino acids. V was shortened by 0 bases and J by 4 bases, with 10 bases between the two germline ends. CDR3 sequence: CASSLAPPLYNEQFF. The CDR3 DNA reads as TGTGCCAGCAGTTTAGCCCCTCCCCTTTACAATGAGCAGTTCTTC.

This clonotype was recorded at least ten times. In DNA form, the CDR3 reads TGTGCCAGCAGCAGCAGGGTGGGGAACACTGAAGCTTTCTTT. Its translation is CASSSRVGNTEAFF. This chain uses TRBV9 with TRBJ1-1; TRBD1 is a possible D gene (5 bases). The CDR3 consists of 14 residues. With 4 bases removed from V and 1 base from J, the gap between germline ends came to 11 bases. Germline loops: CDR1 SGDLS, CDR2 YYNGEE.